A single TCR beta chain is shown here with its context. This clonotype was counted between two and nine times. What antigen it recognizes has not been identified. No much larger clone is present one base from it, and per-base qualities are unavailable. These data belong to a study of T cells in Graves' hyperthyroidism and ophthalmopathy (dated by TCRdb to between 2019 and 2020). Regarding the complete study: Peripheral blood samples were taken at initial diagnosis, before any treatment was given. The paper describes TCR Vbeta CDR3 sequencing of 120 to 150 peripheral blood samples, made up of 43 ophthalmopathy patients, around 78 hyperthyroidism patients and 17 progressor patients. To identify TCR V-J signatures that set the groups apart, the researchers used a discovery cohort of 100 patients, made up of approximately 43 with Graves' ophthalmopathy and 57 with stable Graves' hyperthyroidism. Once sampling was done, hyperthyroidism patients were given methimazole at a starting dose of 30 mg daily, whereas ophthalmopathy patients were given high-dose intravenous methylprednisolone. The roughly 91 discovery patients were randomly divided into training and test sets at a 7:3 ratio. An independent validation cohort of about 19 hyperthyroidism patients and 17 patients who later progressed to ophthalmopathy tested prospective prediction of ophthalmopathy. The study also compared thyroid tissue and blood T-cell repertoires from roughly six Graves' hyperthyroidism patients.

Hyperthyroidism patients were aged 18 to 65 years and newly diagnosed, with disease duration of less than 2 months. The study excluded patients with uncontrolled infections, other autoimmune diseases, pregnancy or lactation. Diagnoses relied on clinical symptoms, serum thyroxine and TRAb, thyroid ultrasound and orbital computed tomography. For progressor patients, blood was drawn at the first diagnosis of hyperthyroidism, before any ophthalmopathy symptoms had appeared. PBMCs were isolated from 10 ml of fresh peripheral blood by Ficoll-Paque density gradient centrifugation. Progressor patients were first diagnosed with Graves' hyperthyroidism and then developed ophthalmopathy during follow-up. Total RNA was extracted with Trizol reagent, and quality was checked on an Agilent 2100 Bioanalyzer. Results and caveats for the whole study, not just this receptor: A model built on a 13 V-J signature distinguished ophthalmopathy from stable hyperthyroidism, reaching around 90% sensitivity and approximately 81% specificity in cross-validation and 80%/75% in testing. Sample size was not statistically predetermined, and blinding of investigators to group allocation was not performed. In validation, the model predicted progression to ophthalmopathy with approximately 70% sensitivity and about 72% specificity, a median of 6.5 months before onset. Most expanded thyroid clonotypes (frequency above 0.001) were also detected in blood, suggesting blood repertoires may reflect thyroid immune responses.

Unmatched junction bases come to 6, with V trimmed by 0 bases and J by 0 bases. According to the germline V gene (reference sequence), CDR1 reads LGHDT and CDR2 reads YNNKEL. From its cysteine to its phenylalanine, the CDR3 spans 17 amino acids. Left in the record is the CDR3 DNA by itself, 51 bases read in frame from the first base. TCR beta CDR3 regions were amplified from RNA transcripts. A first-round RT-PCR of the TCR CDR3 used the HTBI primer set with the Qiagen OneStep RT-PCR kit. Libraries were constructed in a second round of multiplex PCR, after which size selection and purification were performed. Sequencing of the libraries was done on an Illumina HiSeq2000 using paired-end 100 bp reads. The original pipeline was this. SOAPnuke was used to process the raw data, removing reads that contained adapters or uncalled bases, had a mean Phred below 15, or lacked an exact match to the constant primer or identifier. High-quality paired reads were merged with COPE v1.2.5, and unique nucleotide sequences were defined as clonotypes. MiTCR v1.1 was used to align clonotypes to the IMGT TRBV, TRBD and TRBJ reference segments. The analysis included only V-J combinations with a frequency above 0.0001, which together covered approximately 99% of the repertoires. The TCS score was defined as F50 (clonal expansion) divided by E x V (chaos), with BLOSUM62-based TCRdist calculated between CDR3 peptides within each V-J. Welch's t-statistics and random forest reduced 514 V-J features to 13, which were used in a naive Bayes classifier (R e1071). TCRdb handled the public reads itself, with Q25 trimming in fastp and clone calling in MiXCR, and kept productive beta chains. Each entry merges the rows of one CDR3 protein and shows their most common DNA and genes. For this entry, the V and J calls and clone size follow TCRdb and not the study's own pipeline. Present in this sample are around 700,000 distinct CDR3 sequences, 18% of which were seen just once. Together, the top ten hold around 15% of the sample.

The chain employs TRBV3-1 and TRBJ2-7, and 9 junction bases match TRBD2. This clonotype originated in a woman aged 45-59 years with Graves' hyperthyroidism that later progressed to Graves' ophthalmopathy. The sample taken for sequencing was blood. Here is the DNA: TGTGCCAGCAGCCAAGATCGGAGGCGGGGGGGCTCCTACGAGCAGTACTTC. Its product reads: CASSQDRRRGGSYEQYF.